The rows below give T cell receptor beta chains drawn from one sample of a study of blood T cell repertoires in COVID-19. Using immunoSEQ multiplex PCR, the repertoire was profiled, and TCRdb retains in-frame clones only, with some absent. Of 200,000 to 250,000 clones listed, about 86% are singletons. Sequenced: peripheral blood. The receptors come from a woman aged 25 to 39 who had recovered from COVID-19. Both conserved end residues are part of each CDR3. A D gene is named only where the DNA matches it firmly. Where a row states a size, it is once, few, many or the class of an expanded clone; other rows omit it.

TRBJ2-1,TRBD2,-,TRBV4-1,TGCGCCAGCAGTCTTTCGACTAGCGGGAGTACATATGAGCAGTTCTTC,CASSLSTSGSTYEQFF
TRBJ1-1,-,-,TRBV11-2,TGTGCCAGCAGCTTCTTGAACACTGAAGCTTTCTTT,CASSFLNTEAFF
TRBJ2-7,-,-,TRBV5-1,TGCGCCAGCAGCTTGGGGTTACAGGGCGGCGAGCAGTACTTC,CASSLGLQGGEQYF
TRBJ1-6,TRBD1,-,TRBV6-4,TGTGCCAGCCCTGTCCCGAGACAGGGAGATAATTCACCCCTCCACTTT,CASPVPRQGDNSPLHF
TRBJ1-3,-,-,TRBV4-1,TGCGCCAGCAGCCAAGATCCCCTTGGTGGCGGCTCTGGAAACACCATATATTTT,CASSQDPLGGGSGNTIYF
TRBJ2-7,TRBD2,-,TRBV9,TGTGCCAGCAGCCCCCGGCCTGGGACTAGCTCGTTCTCCTACGAGCAGTACTTC,CASSPRPGTSSFSYEQYF
TRBJ2-3,TRBD1,-,TRBV7-9,TGTGCCAGCAGCTTACCCTGGGACAGCTCAGATACGCAGTATTTT,CASSLPWDSSDTQYF
TRBJ2-2,TRBD2,few,TRBV7-9,TGTGCCAGCAGCTCCAGCCTCCTAGCGGGGGGTGACACCGGGGAGCTGTTTTTT,CASSSSLLAGGDTGELFF
TRBJ2-7,-,-,TRBV27,TGTGCCAGCAGTCCGAGCATTTCGGTTGGGAGCGAGCAGTACTTC,CASSPSISVGSEQYF
TRBJ2-1,TRBD1,-,TRBV4-2,TGTGCCAGCAGCCAAGATCCGGCGGACAGGGTGTCTGAGCAGTTCTTC,CASSQDPADRVSEQFF
TRBJ1-3,-,-,TRBV9,TGTGCCAGCAGCGGAACAAGGACATCCCCGTTGGGGAACACCATATATTTT,CASSGTRTSPLGNTIYF
TRBJ2-7,-,-,TRBV5-4,TGTGCCAGCAGCTTGGTTGAGGCTAACGAGCAGTACTTC,CASSLVEANEQYF
TRBJ1-1,-,-,TRBV19,TGTGCCAGTAGCCTGTCCCGGGGCACTGAAGCTTTCTTT,CASSLSRGTEAFF
TRBJ2-3,-,-,TRBV7-3,TGTGCCAGCAGCCTAGGACCCCACGGGGACACAGATACGCAGTATTTT,CASSLGPHGDTDTQYF
TRBJ1-1,-,-,TRBV2,TGTGCCAGCAGCATTCAGGGCCCTGACACTGAAGCTTTCTTT,CASSIQGPDTEAFF